One sample yielded the 25 T cell receptor beta chains listed below, sequenced in a study of Graves' ophthalmopathy and Graves' hyperthyroidism. CDR3 regions of TCR beta were amplified from RNA transcripts. The authors performed first-round RT-PCR with HTBI primers and then a second-round multiplex PCR. TCRdb independently ran MiXCR on the multiplex PCR reads; one entry per CDR3 protein. The sample includes approximately 210,000 distinct CDR3 sequences, 29% of them seen just once. The source material was peripheral blood. The receptors originated from a man aged 45-65 years with Graves' ophthalmopathy.

This clonotype was detected many times. V is TRBV4-1 and J is TRBJ1-2, with D possibly matching TRBD1 (5 bases). The CDR3 length is 15 residues. The germline CDR1 and CDR2 sequences are MGHRA and YSYEKL. The V end lost 2 bases, the J end lost 7 bases, and 17 bases lay between the germline ends. The CDR3 reads CASSQHRTPVGGYTF. The CDR3 DNA reads TGCGCCAGCAGCCAACACAGGACTCCGGTTGGTGGCTACACCTTC.

This clonotype was seen at least ten times. The genes are TRBV4-1 and TRBJ2-2; D is undetermined. The CDR3 loop spans 15 amino acids. Germline V lookup: CDR1 MGHRA, CDR2 YSYEKL. V was pared by 0 bases and J by 3 bases, with 8 bases between. CDR3 coding DNA: TGCGCCAGCAGCCAAGATCGCCCGTACACCGGGGAGCTGTTTTTT. This sequence encodes CASSQDRPYTGELFF.

The chain uses TRBV6-5 and TRBJ1-5; D unclear. The CDR3 length is 15 residues. Germline values: CDR1 MNHEY, CDR2 SVGAGI. With 2 bases removed from V and 3 bases from J, the gap between germline ends came to 11 bases. CDR3 DNA sequence: TGTGCCAGCAGTTACGCGGCAGGCTACAATCAGCCCCAGCATTTT. Translation gives CASSYAAGYNQPQHF.

This clonotype was observed at least ten times. The CDR3 DNA follows: TGTGCCAGCGGTCGGGAGCCAGGGCTCGGGGGGACCGGGGAGCTGTTTTTT. This translates into CASGREPGLGGTGELFF. This rearrangement joins TRBV6-1 to TRBJ2-2, with 7 bases matching TRBD2. From germline, CDR1 is MNHNS and CDR2 SASEGT. J gave up 5 bases and V 8 bases, and 17 bases lay outside the gene matches. CDR3 length equals 17 residues.

This clonotype has ten or more counts. The chain couples TRBV5-6 to TRBJ1-2; TRBD1 is a possible D gene (6 bases). From germline, CDR1 is SGHDT and CDR2 YYEEEE. There are 14 residues in the CDR3. V lost 4 bases to trimming and J lost 2 bases, with 12 bases between them. Here the CDR3 reads CASSGGLYNYGYTF. In DNA form, the CDR3 reads TGTGCCAGCAGCGGGGGCCTTTACAACTATGGCTACACCTTC.

This clonotype was counted many times. The chain recombines TRBV6-2 or TRBV6-3 with TRBJ2-7; D remains ambiguous. CDR3 length: 17 amino acids. Looked up from germline, CDR1 is MNHEY and CDR2 is SVGEGT. The V gene lost 0 bases and the J gene lost 3 bases, with 18 bases spanning the gap. The CDR3, as DNA: TGTGCCAGCAGTTACTCGCGTGACCGTGTTCTGAACTACGAGCAGTACTTC. Its protein product is CASSYSRDRVLNYEQYF.

DNA of the CDR3: TGTGCCAGCAGTTTGGAGGTACTCTATAGCAATCAGCCCCAGCATTTT. Its protein product is CASSLEVLYSNQPQHF. The rearrangement uses TRBV12-3 or TRBV12-4 and TRBJ1-5; D is unclear. This CDR3 is built from 16 residues. Trimming took off 3 bases at V and 0 bases at J, with 12 bases between the two ends.

Many counts were recorded for this clonotype. Here the CDR3 reads CASSLNRRQPGQSTYEQYF. In DNA form, the CDR3 reads TGTGCCAGCAGCTTAAATCGTCGGCAACCGGGACAGAGTACCTACGAGCAGTACTTC. The rearrangement joins TRBV11-1 to TRBJ2-7; 7 nucleotides align to TRBD1. This CDR3 is built from 19 residues. V lost 2 bases and J lost 2; bases outside the gene matches: 18. Germline CDR1 is SGHAT and CDR2 is FQDESV (reference sequence).

This clonotype was picked up many times. This chain connects TRBV2 to TRBJ2-5; TRBD1 matches 11 bases. V was pared by 8 bases and J by 5 bases, with 7 bases of the junction left unmatched. The CDR3 covers 14 residues. From germline, CDR1 is SNHLY and CDR2 FYNNEI. For the CDR3, the DNA is TGTGCCAGCCGGACAGGGGGCAGTGAGGAGACCCAGTACTTC. It specifies CASRTGGSEETQYF.

This clonotype showed up many times. This sequence joins TRBV11-2 and TRBJ1-1, with D uncertain. The CDR3 spans 13 residues. CDR1 is SGHAT, CDR2 FQNNGV, per germline. Trimming took 5 bases from V and 3 from J, leaving 10 bases between them. The CDR3 DNA reads as TGTGCCAGCAGCCGCCGACAAGACACTGAAGCTTTCTTT. It yields the protein CASSRRQDTEAFF.

The V gene is TRBV2, the J gene TRBJ2-7, with TRBD2 as a possible D gene (5 bases). The CDR3 has 14 amino acids. V lost 4 bases and J lost 6, with 16 bases in between. The germline V gene has CDR1 SNHLY and CDR2 FYNNEI. The DNA for the CDR3 is TGTGCCAGCAGTGGCGTGCTAGCAGGAGGCGAGCAGTACTTC. The encoded protein is CASSGVLAGGEQYF.

In its sample, this clonotype was seen many times. This sequence joins TRBV6-2 or TRBV6-3 and TRBJ2-5; TRBD2 matches at 7 bases. The CDR3 is 16 residues long. Germline V lookup: CDR1 MNHEY, CDR2 SVGEGT. After removal of 1 base from V and 6 bases from J, the junction contained 11 bases not matched to a gene. This CDR3 reads CASSYFSAGVAKTQYF. The CDR3, as DNA: TGTGCCAGCAGTTACTTCTCGGCGGGAGTAGCGAAGACCCAGTACTTC.

The chain uses TRBV11-2 and TRBJ1-1, with 11 bases identical to TRBD1. J was trimmed by 0 bases and V by 5 bases; bases with no gene match: 5. This CDR3 spans 16 amino acids. Germline V gene lookup returns CDR1 SGHAT and CDR2 FQNNGV. The CDR3 DNA is TGTGCCAGCAGCCACCGGGACAGGGGGTTGAACACTGAAGCTTTCTTT. Its translation is CASSHRDRGLNTEAFF.

This clonotype was observed many times. This chain joins TRBV6-5 and TRBJ1-1, with TRBD1 as a possible D gene (6 bases). This CDR3 comprises 15 residues. From germline, CDR1 is MNHEY and CDR2 SVGAGI. V lost 0 bases to trimming and J lost 7 bases, with 15 bases between them. DNA for the CDR3: TGTGCCAGCAGTTACTCGACGGTCGGCAGGGGTGAAGCTTTCTTT. This encodes CASSYSTVGRGEAFF.

This clonotype was observed at least ten times. The chain links TRBV3-1 to TRBJ2-5, with D maybe TRBD1 (5 bases). V shed 0 bases and J shed 2 bases, with 10 bases lying between them. Germline V gene lookup returns CDR1 LGHDT and CDR2 YNNKEL (reference sequence). The CDR3 is made up of 15 amino acids. In nucleotides, the CDR3 is TGTGCCAGCAGCCAAGAATTGGGGCGGCAAGAGACCCAGTACTTC. This codes for CASSQELGRQETQYF.

This clonotype has a count of ten or more. The chain uses TRBV5-1 and TRBJ2-2; D is unclear. Germline V CDR1 and CDR2: SGHRS, YFSETQ. The CDR3 loop spans 12 amino acids. Trimming pared 2 bases from V and 9 bases from J, leaving 8 bases between. The CDR3 nucleotides read TGCGCCAGCAGCTTTTCGACCCGGGAGCTGTTTTTT. Encoded protein: CASSFSTRELFF. Drawing the rest from reference TRBV5-1 and TRBJ2-2, the complete variable domain is KAGVTQTPRYLIKTRGQQVTLSCSPISGHRSVSWYQQTPGQGLQFLFEYFSETQRNKGNFPGRFSGRQFSNSRSEMNVSTLELGDSALYLCASSFSTRELFFGEGSRLTVL.

This clonotype was detected a few times. The chain has TRBV7-9 and TRBJ2-2, with 7 bases aligning to TRBD1. With 6 bases clipped from V and 0 bases from J, the junction kept 4 bases outside the gene matches. The CDR3 consists of 15 residues. Germline V gene lookup returns CDR1 SEHNR and CDR2 FQNEAQ (reference sequence). DNA for the CDR3: TGTGCCAGCAGACCCGGGACAGCGAACACCGGGGAGCTGTTTTTT. Encoded protein: CASRPGTANTGELFF.

This clonotype was recorded at least ten times. The rearrangement uses TRBV27 and TRBJ2-7, with 9 bases matching TRBD1. V lost 2 bases and J lost 3; bases outside the gene matches: 5. The CDR3 is made up of 15 amino acids. Germline loops: CDR1 MNHEY, CDR2 SMNVEV (reference sequence). The CDR3 is CASSLGRDRVYEQYF. CDR3 bases: TGTGCCAGCAGTTTAGGTCGGGACAGGGTCTACGAGCAGTACTTC.

This clonotype appeared many times. Sequence at one end of the junction differs from germline and may be a read error. The CDR3 region has the DNA TGTGCCAGCAGCTTAGCGGGGGTCCGGGGGCATGACTTC. It codes for CASSLAGVRGHDF. The chain joins TRBV7-2 to TRBJ2-5; the D gene could be TRBD1 or TRBD2 (6 bases each). CDR1 is SGHTA, CDR2 FQGNSA, per germline. This CDR3 has 13 residues.

V is TRBV5-1 and J is TRBJ2-5; the D gene is possibly TRBD1 (6 bases). The CDR3 length is 15 residues. Germline assignment: CDR1 SGHRS and CDR2 YFSETQ. Trimming stripped 1 base from V and 3 bases from J, with 13 bases between. The CDR3 sequence is CASSLILGAEETQYF. CDR3 nucleotide sequence: TGCGCCAGCAGCTTGATTTTGGGGGCAGAAGAGACCCAGTACTTC.

This clonotype came up many times. V is TRBV6-5 and J is TRBJ2-2; TRBD1 aligns across 8 bases. This CDR3 contains 15 residues. Germline values: CDR1 MNHEY, CDR2 SVGAGI. Trimming removed 6 bases from V and 8 bases from J; junction bases left unmatched: 11. In DNA, the CDR3 is TGTGCCAGCAGGACAGGGGCCTCTCTCATGGGGGAGCTGTTTTTT. It yields the protein CASRTGASLMGELFF.

This chain uses TRBV4-1 with TRBJ1-1, with a possible D match to TRBD1 (5 bases). The CDR3 extends over 17 amino acids. Germline-derived CDR1 and CDR2 are MGHRA and YSYEKL. The V and J ends lost 3 bases and 0 bases respectively, with 17 bases between them. The CDR3 nucleotides read TGCGCCAGCAGCCAGGGGCAGGCTTACAAATTGAACACTGAAGCTTTCTTT. It encodes CASSQGQAYKLNTEAFF.

The rearrangement uses TRBV6-1 and TRBJ1-2; the D gene is possibly TRBD1 (5 bases). The CDR3 has 13 amino acids. V lost 4 bases and J 4 bases, leaving 10 bases between the germline ends. The germline gives CDR1 MNHNS, CDR2 SASEGT. The CDR3 DNA sequence: TGTGCCAGCAGTGCGCAGGGAACCTATGGCTACACCTTC. Its translation is CASSAQGTYGYTF.

This clonotype showed up many times. This chain uses TRBV7-8 with TRBJ2-7; D is possibly TRBD1 (6 bases). The CDR3 sequence is 13 residues long. Germline V gives CDR1 SGHVS, CDR2 FQNEAQ. V lost 3 bases and J lost 3, with 9 bases in between. CDR3 residues: CASSLDSYYEQYF. DNA of the CDR3: TGTGCCAGCAGCTTGGACAGCTACTACGAGCAGTACTTC.

This clonotype was picked up many times. The chain recombines TRBV7-8 with TRBJ1-5; TRBD1 is a possible D gene (6 bases). This CDR3 spans 15 amino acids. V was trimmed by 1 base and J by 3 bases, leaving 10 bases between them. Germline-derived CDR1 and CDR2 are SGHVS and FQNEAQ. The CDR3 loop reads CASSLGTANNQPQHF. CDR3 bases: TGTGCCAGCAGCTTAGGGACAGCAAACAATCAGCCCCAGCATTTT.